Below, 6 T cell receptor beta chains from the same sample are listed, as sequenced in a study of blood T cell repertoires in COVID-19. The data were produced by immunoSEQ multiplex PCR, yet TCRdb's version contains in-frame clones alone and is incomplete. The sample lists about 300,000 clones; approximately 82% were seen once. The specimen was peripheral blood. These receptors came from a woman aged 45-60 years with acute or convalescent COVID-19.

The rearrangement joins TRBV4-1 to TRBJ2-3, with D perhaps matching TRBD2 (5 bases). CDR1 is MGHRA, CDR2 YSYEKL, per germline. The CDR3 covers 15 residues. Trimming stripped 4 bases from V and 5 bases from J, with 16 bases between. In DNA form, the CDR3 reads TGCGCCAGCAGCCCCGGGGAGAGGGAACGAGATACGCAGTATTTT. As protein: CASSPGERERDTQYF.

The chain links TRBV19 to TRBJ1-5, with a tentative D call TRBD1 (6 bases). V gave up 3 bases and J gave up 6 bases, with 15 bases separating them. The CDR3 consists of 15 residues. Germline lookup yields CDR1 LNHDA and CDR2 SQIVND (reference sequence). The CDR3 DNA reads TGTGCCAGTAGTATCCACACAGGGTTGGGTCAGCCCCAGCATTTT. This translates into CASSIHTGLGQPQHF.

The chain uses TRBV5-1 and TRBJ2-1; weak D call: TRBD2 (6 bases). V was clipped by 0 bases and J by 7 bases, with 14 bases between them. The CDR3 covers 15 residues. Germline V lookup: CDR1 SGHRS, CDR2 YFSETQ. CDR3 sequence reads: CASSLGPGAQNEQFF. The CDR3, as DNA: TGCGCCAGCAGCTTGGGGCCGGGAGCTCAGAATGAGCAGTTCTTC.

The chain joins TRBV18 to TRBJ1-1, with 7 nucleotides matching TRBD1. With V trimmed by 4 bases and J by 1 base, 0 bases remained unmatched. The CDR3 loop spans 13 amino acids. The germline V gene has CDR1 KGHSH and CDR2 LQKENI. In DNA form, the CDR3 reads TGTGCCAGCTCACAGGGGGCGAACACTGAAGCTTTCTTT. It codes for CASSQGANTEAFF.

In its sample, this clone was seen a few times. The rearrangement uses TRBV27 and TRBJ1-5; 8 bases line up with TRBD1. The CDR3 sequence is 13 residues long. V dropped 4 bases and J dropped 7; count of bases not matched to a gene: 3. Germline CDR1 and CDR2: MNHEY and SMNVEV (reference sequence). The CDR3 DNA sequence: TGTGCCAGCAGTTCCGACAGGGGACAGCCCCAGCATTTT. Protein product: CASSSDRGQPQHF.

This chain connects TRBV25-1 to TRBJ1-6, with D perhaps TRBD1 (5 bases). Germline V gene data show CDR1 as MGHDK and CDR2 as SYGVNS. V lost 11 bases to trimming and J lost 8 bases, with 19 bases between them. The CDR3 totals 14 residues. CDR3 sequence (DNA): TGTGCCTCTGAGCGGGCCTGGGGGGATTCACCCCTCCACTTT. Its protein product is CASERAWGDSPLHF.